Below, 2 T cell receptor beta chains from the same sample are listed, as sequenced in a study of T cell responses to AZD1222 COVID-19 vaccine. Produced via immunoSEQ multiplex PCR; TCRdb's table is partial and in-frame only. Among 80,000 to 100,000 clones listed, approximately 85% were seen once. The sample in question was peripheral blood, obtained on day 0 of AZD1222 vaccination. Receptors were obtained from an adult in good health.

The CDR3 loop reads CASSLGAATSHYYEQYF. The CDR3 DNA follows: TGTGCCAGCAGCTTAGGTGCAGCAACCAGTCATTACTACGAGCAGTACTTC. This chain joins TRBV7-8 and TRBJ2-7; no reliable D call. This CDR3 spans 17 amino acids. The V end was cut by 1 base, the J end by 3 bases, with 19 bases between. Germline V gene data show CDR1 as SGHVS and CDR2 as FQNEAQ.

This chain connects TRBV4-2 to TRBJ2-3; unclear D gene. V was pared by 0 bases and J by 0 bases, with 7 bases between. CDR1 is LGHNA, CDR2 YNFKEQ, per germline. The CDR3 runs to 15 residues. CDR3 residues: CASSQEHPSTDTQYF. The CDR3 DNA reads as TGTGCCAGCAGCCAAGAACACCCAAGCACAGATACGCAGTATTTT.